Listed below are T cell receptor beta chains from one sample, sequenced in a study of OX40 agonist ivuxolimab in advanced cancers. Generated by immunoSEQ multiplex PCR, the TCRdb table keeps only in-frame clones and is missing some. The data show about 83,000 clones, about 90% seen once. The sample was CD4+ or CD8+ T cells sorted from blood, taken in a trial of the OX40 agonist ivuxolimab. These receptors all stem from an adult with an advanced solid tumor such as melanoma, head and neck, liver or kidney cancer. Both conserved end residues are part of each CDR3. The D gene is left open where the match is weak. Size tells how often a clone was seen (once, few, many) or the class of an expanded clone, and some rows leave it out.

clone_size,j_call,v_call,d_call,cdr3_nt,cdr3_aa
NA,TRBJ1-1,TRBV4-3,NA,TGCGCCAGCAGCCATGGTCGAATGATGAACACTGAAGCTTTCTTT,CASSHGRMMNTEAFF
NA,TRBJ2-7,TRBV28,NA,TGTGCCAGCAGTTCCATTACCCCCATCGAGCAGTACTTC,CASSSITPIEQYF
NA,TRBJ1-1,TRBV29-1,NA,TGCAGCGTTGAAGGGACAGTGAACACTGAAGCTTTCTTT,CSVEGTVNTEAFF
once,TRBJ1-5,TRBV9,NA,TGTGCCAGCAGCGTAGGGGGAGGGCCGATAGGGCCCCAGCATTTT,CASSVGGGPIGPQHF
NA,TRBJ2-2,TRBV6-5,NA,TGTGCCAGCAGCCCGAACACCGGGGAGCTGTTTTTT,CASSPNTGELFF
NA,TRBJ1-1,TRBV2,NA,TGTGCCACCCGCGGGCCGAACACTGAAGCTTTCTTT,CATRGPNTEAFF
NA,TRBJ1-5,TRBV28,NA,TGTGCCAGCAGTATTCCCCCACAGGGTTTTGGGAATCAGCCCCAGCATTTT,CASSIPPQGFGNQPQHF
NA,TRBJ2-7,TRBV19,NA,TGTGCCAGTAGTGGACAGCTCACCTACGAGCAGTACTTC,CASSGQLTYEQYF
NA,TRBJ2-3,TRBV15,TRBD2,TGTGCCACCAGCAGTCCGGTAGGGCGGGGGGGAACAGATACGCAGTATTTT,CATSSPVGRGGTDTQYF
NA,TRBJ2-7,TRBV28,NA,TGTGCCAGCAGTTTATTTCCCCGGCAGCCCGGGGTCGAGCAGTACTTC,CASSLFPRQPGVEQYF
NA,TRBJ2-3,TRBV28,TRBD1,TGTGCCAGCACTCTAAACGACAGGGGCGACGATACGCAGTATTTT,CASTLNDRGDDTQYF
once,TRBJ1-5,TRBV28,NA,TGTGCCAGCAGTAGGCAGAACAATAGCAATCAGCCCCAGCATTTT,CASSRQNNSNQPQHF
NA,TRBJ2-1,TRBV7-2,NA,TGTGCCAGCAGCTTAGGTGCAGCCTCCTACAATGAGCAGTTCTTC,CASSLGAASYNEQFF
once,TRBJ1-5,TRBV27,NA,TGTGCCAGCAGTTACAAGATGGGCAATCAGCCCCAGCATTTT,CASSYKMGNQPQHF
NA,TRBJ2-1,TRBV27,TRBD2,TGTGCCAGCAGGCCGGGACTAGCGGGTTACAATGAGCAGTTCTTC,CASRPGLAGYNEQFF
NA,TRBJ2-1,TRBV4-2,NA,TGTGCCAGCAGCCAAGACATGGGAAGGAGTCCCTACAATGAGCAGTTCTTC,CASSQDMGRSPYNEQFF
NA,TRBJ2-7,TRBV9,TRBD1,TGTGCCAGCAGCGCTGGACAGGTCGGTTACGAGCAGTACTTC,CASSAGQVGYEQYF
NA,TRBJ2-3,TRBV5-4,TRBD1,TGTGCCAGCAGCTTGATCGGACAGGGTAACACAGATACGCAGTATTTT,CASSLIGQGNTDTQYF
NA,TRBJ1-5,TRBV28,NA,TGTGCCAGCAGTCCTCAGGGTGTACAGCCCCAGCATTTT,CASSPQGVQPQHF
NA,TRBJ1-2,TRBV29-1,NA,TGCAGCGTTGAAGAATCGGATGGCTATGGCTACACCTTC,CSVEESDGYGYTF
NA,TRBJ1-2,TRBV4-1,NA,TGCGCCAGCAGCCAACGGTCCGGGAGGGGGGCGCGGGGCTACACCTTC,CASSQRSGRGARGYTF
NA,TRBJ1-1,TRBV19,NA,TGTGCCAGTAGTATTAGCGTGCCGAACACTGAAGCTTTCTTT,CASSISVPNTEAFF
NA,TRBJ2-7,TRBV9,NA,TGTGCCAGCAGCGCGGGGTCTTGGGGCGAGCAGTACTTC,CASSAGSWGEQYF
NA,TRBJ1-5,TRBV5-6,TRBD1,TGTGCCAGCAGCGTGGGACAGGGGGCTGGTCAGCCCCAGCATTTT,CASSVGQGAGQPQHF
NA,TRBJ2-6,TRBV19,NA,TGTGCCAGTAGTCGGTTCGGACAAGGAAACGTCCTGACTTTC,CASSRFGQGNVLTF
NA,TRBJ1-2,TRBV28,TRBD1,TGTGCCAGCAGTCCCCCGGACAGGGGACCCGATATTCTCAACTATGGCTACACCTTC,CASSPPDRGPDILNYGYTF
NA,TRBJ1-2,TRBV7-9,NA,TGTGCCAGCAGCCCATACGTCGGTTTACAGGGATTCGACTATGGCTACACCTTC,CASSPYVGLQGFDYGYTF
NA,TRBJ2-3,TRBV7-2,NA,TGTGCCAGCAGTTCGATCCGCACGGATACGCAGTATTTT,CASSSIRTDTQYF
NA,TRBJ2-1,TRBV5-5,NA,TGTGCCAGCAGCTTGGATGTAGGCAATGAGCAGTTCTTC,CASSLDVGNEQFF